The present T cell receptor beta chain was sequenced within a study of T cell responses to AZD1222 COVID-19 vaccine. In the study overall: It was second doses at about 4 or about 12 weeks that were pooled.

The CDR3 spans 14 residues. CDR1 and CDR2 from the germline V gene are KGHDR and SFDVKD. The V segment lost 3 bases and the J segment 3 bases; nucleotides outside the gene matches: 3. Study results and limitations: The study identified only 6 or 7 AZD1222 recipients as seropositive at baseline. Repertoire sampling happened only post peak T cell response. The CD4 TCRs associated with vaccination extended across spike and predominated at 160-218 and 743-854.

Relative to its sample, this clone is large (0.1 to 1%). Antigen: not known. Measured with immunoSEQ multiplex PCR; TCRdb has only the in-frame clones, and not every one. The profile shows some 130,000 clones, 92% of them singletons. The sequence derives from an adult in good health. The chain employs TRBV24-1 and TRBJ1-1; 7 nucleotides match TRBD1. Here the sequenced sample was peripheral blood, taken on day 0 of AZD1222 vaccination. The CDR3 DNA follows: TGTGCCACCAGTGATAACAGGGGACACACTGAAGCTTTCTTT. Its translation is CATSDNRGHTEAFF.